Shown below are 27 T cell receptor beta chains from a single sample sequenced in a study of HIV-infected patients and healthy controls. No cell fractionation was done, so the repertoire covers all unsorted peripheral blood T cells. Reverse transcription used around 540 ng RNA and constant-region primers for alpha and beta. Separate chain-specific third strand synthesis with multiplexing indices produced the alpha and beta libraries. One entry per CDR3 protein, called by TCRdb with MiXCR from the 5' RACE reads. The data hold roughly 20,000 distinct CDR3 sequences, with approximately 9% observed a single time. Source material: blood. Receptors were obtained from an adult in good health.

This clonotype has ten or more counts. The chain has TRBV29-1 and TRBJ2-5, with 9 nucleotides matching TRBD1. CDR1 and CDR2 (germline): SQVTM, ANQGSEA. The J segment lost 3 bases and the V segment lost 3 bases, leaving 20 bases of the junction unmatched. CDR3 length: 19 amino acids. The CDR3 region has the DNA TGCAGCGTTGACCCGGACAGGGGCTACCCAGGGCCACATAAAGAGACCCAGTACTTC. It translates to CSVDPDRGYPGPHKETQYF.

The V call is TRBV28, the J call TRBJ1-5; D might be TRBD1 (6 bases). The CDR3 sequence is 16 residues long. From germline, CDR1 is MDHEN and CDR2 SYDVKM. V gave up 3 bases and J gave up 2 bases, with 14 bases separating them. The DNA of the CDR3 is TGTGCCAGCAGTTTCCGACGACAGGTACGCAATCAGCCCCAGCATTTT. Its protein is CASSFRRQVRNQPQHF.

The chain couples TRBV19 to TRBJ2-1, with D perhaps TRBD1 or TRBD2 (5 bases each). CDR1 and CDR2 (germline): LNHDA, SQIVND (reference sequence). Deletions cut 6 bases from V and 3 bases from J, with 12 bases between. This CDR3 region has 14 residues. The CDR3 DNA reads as TGTGCCAGTAGCCGGGACGGCCACTACAATGAGCAGTTCTTC. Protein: CASSRDGHYNEQFF.

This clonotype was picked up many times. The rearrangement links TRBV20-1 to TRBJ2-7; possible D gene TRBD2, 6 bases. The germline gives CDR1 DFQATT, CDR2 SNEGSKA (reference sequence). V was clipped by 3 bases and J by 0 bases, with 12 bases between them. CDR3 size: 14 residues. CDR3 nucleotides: TGCAGTGCTAGGAGCGGGTCTTTCTCCTACGAGCAGTACTTC. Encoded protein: CSARSGSFSYEQYF.

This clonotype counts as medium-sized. The CDR3 DNA follows: TGCGCCAGCAGCTTGGCAGGACAATCTTACAATGAGCAGTTCTTC. This translates into CASSLAGQSYNEQFF. This sequence joins TRBV5-1 and TRBJ2-1, with a weak D call TRBD1 (5 bases). The CDR3 has 15 amino acids. Germline V gene sequence: CDR1 SGHRS, CDR2 YFSETQ. V was trimmed by 0 bases and J by 4 bases, leaving 11 bases between them.

The CDR3 region is CASSQDTSGNEQFF. The CDR3 DNA follows: TGTGCCAGCAGCCAAGATACTAGCGGGAATGAGCAGTTCTTC. The chain is built from TRBV4-2 and TRBJ2-1, with 9 bases that match TRBD2. V was clipped by 0 bases and J by 7 bases; unmatched bases: 1. The CDR3 runs to 14 residues. Germline values: CDR1 LGHNA, CDR2 YNFKEQ.

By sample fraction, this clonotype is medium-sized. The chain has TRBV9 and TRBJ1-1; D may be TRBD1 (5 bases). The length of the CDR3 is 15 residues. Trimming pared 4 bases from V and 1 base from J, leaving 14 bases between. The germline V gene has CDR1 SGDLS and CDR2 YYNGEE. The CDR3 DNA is TGTGCCAGCAGCCTCTCGGGGGTATCGAACACTGAAGCTTTCTTT. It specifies CASSLSGVSNTEAFF.

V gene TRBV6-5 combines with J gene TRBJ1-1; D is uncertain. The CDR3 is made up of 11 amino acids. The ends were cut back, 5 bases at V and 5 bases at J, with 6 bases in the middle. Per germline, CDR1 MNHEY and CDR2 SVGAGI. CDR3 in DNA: TGTGCCAGCAGTGGACGAACTGAAGCTTTCTTT. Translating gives CASSGRTEAFF.

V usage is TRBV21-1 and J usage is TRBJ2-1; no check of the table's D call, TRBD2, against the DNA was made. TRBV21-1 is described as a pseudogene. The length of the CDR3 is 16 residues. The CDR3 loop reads CASSKVSSGRRREQFF. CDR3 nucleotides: TGTGCCAGCAGCAAAGTCTCTAGCGGGAGACGTCGAGAGCAGTTCTTC.

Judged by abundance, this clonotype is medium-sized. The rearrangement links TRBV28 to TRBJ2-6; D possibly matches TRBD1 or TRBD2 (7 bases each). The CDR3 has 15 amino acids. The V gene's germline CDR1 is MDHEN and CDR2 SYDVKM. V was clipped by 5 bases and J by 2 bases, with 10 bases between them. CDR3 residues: CASSQGGAGANVLTF. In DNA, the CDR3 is TGTGCCAGCAGTCAGGGGGGGGCTGGGGCCAACGTCCTGACTTTC.

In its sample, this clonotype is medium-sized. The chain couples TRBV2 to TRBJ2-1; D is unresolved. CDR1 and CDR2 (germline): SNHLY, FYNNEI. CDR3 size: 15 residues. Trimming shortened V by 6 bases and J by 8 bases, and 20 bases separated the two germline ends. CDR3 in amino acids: CASRSSRALVDEQFF. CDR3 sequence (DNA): TGTGCCAGCAGGAGCTCCCGGGCCCTCGTGGATGAGCAGTTCTTC. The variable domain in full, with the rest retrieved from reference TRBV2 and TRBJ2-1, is EPEVTQTPSHQVTQMGQEVILRCVPISNHLYFYWYRQILGQKVEFLVSFYNNEISEKSEIFDDQFSVERPDGSNFTLKIRSTKLEDSAMYFCASRSSRALVDEQFFGPGTRLTVL.

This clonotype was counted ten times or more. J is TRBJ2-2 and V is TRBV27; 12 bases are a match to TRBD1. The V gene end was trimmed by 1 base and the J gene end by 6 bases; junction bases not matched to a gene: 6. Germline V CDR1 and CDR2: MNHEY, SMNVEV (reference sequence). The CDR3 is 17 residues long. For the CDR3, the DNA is TGTGCCAGCAGTTTATTCCCCGGGACAGGGGGCTCCGGGGAGCTGTTTTTT. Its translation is CASSLFPGTGGSGELFF.

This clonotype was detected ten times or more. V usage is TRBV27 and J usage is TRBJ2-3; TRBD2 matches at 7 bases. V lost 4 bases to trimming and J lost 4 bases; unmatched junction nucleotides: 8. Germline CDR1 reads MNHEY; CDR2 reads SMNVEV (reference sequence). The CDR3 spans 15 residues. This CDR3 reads CASSSKRGGADTQYF. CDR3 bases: TGTGCCAGCAGTTCTAAGCGGGGCGGCGCAGATACGCAGTATTTT.

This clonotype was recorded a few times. The CDR3 is CASSLRAGGPRNEQYF. The CDR3 DNA follows: TGTGCCAGCAGCTTAAGAGCGGGAGGACCCAGGAACGAGCAGTACTTC. The chain couples TRBV5-5 to TRBJ2-7, with 9 bases aligning to TRBD2. J lost 5 bases, V lost 2 bases, and 11 bases had no gene match. Germline lookup yields CDR1 SGHKS and CDR2 YYEKEE (reference sequence). The CDR3 consists of 16 residues.

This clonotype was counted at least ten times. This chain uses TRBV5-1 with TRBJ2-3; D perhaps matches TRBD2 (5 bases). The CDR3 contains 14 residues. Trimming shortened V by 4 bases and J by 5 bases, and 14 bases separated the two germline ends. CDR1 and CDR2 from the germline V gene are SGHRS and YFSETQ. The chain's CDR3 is CASSTTSPIDTQYF. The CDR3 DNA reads TGCGCCAGCAGCACTACTAGTCCGATAGATACGCAGTATTTT. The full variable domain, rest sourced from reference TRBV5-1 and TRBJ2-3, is KAGVTQTPRYLIKTRGQQVTLSCSPISGHRSVSWYQQTPGQGLQFLFEYFSETQRNKGNFPGRFSGRQFSNSRSEMNVSTLELGDSALYLCASSTTSPIDTQYFGPGTRLTVL.

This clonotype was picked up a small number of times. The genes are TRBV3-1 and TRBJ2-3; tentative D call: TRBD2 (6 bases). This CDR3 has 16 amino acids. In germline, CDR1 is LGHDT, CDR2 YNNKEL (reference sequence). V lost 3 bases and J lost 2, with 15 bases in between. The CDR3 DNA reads TGTGCCAGCAGCCACAGGAGGGCCAGGGACACAGATACGCAGTATTTT. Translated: CASSHRRARDTDTQYF.

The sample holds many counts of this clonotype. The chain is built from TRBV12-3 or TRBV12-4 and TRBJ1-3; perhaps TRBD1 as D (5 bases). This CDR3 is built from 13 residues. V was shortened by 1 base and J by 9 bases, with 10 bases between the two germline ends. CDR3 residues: CASSLVGGSTIYF. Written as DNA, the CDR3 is TGTGCCAGCAGTTTAGTGGGGGGATCCACCATATATTTT.

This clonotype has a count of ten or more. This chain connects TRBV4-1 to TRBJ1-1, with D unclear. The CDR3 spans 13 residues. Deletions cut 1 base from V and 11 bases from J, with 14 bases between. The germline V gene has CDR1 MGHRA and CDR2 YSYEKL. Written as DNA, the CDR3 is TGCGCCAGCAGCCAAGTGGGGTCCCCCAGGGCTTTCTTT. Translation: CASSQVGSPRAFF.

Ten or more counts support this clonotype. CDR3 loop: CASSETRSDRGHEQYF. The CDR3 coding sequence is TGTGCCAGCAGTGAAACGAGGTCAGACAGGGGGCACGAGCAGTACTTC. The genes are TRBV6-1 and TRBJ2-7, with 10 positions matching TRBD1. J lost 5 bases, V lost 2 bases, and 9 bases had no gene match. CDR1 and CDR2 from the germline V gene are MNHNS and SASEGT. The length of the CDR3 is 16 residues.

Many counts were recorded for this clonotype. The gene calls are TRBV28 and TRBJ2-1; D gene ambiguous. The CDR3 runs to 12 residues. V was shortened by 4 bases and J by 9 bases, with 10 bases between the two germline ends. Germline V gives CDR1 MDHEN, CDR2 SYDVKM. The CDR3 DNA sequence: TGTGCCAGCAGTTCCCCGCTCGGTGAGCAGTTCTTC. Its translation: CASSSPLGEQFF.

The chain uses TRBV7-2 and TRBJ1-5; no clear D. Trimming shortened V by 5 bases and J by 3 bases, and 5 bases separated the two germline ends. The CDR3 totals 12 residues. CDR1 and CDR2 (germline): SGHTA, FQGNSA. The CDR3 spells CASSPLNQPQHF. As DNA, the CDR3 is TGTGCCAGCAGCCCTCTCAATCAGCCCCAGCATTTT.

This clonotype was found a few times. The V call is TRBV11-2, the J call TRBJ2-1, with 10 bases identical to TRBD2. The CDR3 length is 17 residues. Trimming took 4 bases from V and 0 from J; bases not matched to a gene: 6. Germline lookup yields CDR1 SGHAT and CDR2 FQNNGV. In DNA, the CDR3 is TGTGCCAGCAGCTGGGGGACTAGCGTACGCTCCTACAATGAGCAGTTCTTC. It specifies CASSWGTSVRSYNEQFF. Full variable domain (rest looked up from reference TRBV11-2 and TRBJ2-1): EAGVAQSPRYKIIEKRQSVAFWCNPISGHATLYWYQQILGQGPKLLIQFQNNGVVDDSQLPKDRFSAERLKGVDSTLKIQPAKLEDSAVYLCASSWGTSVRSYNEQFFGPGTRLTVL.

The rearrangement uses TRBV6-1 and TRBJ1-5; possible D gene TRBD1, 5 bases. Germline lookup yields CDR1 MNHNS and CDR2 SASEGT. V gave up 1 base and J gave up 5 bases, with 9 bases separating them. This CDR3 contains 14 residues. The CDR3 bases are TGTGCCAGCAGTGAAGGGGGGTATGATCAGCCCCAGCATTTT. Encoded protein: CASSEGGYDQPQHF.

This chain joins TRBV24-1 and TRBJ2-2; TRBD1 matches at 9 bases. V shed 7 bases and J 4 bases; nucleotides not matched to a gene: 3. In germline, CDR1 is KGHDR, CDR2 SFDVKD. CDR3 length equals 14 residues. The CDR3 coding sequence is TGTGCCACCAGCCGGGACAGGGTCACCGGGGAGCTGTTTTTT. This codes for CATSRDRVTGELFF.

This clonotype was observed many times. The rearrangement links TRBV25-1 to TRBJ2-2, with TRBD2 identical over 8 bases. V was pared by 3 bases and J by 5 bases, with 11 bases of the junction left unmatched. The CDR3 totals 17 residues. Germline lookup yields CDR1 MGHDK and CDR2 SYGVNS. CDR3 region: CASSDQFGRAGTGELFF. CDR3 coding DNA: TGTGCCAGCAGTGATCAGTTCGGGAGGGCCGGGACCGGGGAGCTGTTTTTT.

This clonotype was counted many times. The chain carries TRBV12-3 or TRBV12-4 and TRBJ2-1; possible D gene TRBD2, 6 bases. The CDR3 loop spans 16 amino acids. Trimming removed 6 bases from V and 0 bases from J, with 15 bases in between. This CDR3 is CASSPETRRSYNEQFF. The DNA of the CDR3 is TGTGCCAGCAGCCCAGAGACTAGACGCTCCTACAATGAGCAGTTCTTC.

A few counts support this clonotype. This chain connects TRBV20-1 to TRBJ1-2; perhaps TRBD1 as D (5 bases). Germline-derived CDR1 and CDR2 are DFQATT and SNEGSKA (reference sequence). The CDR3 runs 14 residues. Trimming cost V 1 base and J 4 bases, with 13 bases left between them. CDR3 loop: CSARVPSQGYGYTF. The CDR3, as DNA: TGCAGTGCTAGAGTCCCGTCCCAGGGCTATGGCTACACCTTC.